This section outlines one T cell receptor beta chain sequence together with its context. The data were obtained in a study of blood T cell repertoires in COVID-19. As for the study in general: T cells, B-cell-depleted T cells, or PBMCs supplied cDNA or gDNA.

Trimming cost V 2 bases and J 5 bases, with 7 bases left between them. The germline gives CDR1 MNHEY, CDR2 SVGAGI. The CDR3 loop spans 14 amino acids. Authors' processing steps: Amplified reference gene primers provided the basis for estimating nucleated cell counts. This table comes from immunoSEQ multiplex PCR, and its TCRdb copy is limited to in-frame clones, with some not included. V and J calls and clone size are given by that table; D and trimming were obtained from the DNA. The table includes some 300,000 clones, 88% detected once. The sample comprised peripheral blood. The chain recombines TRBV6-5 with TRBJ1-6; maybe TRBD1 (5 bases). The origin of this receptor is a woman in her 30s who had recovered from COVID-19. The CDR3 sequence is CASSYQGNNSPLHF. The CDR3 DNA is TGTGCCAGCAGTTACCAGGGTAATAATTCACCCCTCCACTTT.